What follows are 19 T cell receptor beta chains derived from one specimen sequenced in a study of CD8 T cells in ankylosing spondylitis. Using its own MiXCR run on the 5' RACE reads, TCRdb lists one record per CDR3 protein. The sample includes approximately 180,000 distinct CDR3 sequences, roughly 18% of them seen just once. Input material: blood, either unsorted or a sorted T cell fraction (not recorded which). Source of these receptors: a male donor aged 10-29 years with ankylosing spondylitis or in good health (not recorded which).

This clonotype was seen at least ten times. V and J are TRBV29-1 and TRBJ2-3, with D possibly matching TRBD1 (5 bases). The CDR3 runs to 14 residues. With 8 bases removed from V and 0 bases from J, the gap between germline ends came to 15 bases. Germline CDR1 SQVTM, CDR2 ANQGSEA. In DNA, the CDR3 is TGCAGCACCACAGGTTTTACTAGCACAGATACGCAGTATTTT. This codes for CSTTGFTSTDTQYF.

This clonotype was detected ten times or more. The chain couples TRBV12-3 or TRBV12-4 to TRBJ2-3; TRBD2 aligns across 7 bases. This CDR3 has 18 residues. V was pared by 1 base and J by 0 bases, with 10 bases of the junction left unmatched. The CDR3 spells CASSLERGTILSTDTQYF. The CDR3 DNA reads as TGTGCCAGCAGTTTAGAGCGGGGTACCATATTGAGCACAGATACGCAGTATTTT.

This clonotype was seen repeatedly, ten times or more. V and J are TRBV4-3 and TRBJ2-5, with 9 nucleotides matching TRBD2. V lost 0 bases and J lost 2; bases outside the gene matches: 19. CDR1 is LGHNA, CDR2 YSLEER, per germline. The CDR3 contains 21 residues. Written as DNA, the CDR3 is TGCGCCAGCAGCCAAGATGTTAGAGGGTCGTGGACTAGCGCAAATCAAGAGACCCAGTACTTC. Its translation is CASSQDVRGSWTSANQETQYF.

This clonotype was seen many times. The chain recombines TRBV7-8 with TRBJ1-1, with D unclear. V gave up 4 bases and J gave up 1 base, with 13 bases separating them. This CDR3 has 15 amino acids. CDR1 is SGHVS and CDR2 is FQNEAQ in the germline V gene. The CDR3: CASSSLTGKNTEAFF. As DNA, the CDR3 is TGTGCCAGCAGCTCGTTGACGGGGAAGAACACTGAAGCTTTCTTT.

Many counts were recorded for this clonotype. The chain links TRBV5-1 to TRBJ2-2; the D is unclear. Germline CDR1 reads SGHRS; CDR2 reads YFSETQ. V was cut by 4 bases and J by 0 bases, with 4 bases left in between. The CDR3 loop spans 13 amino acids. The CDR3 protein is CASSGTNTGELFF. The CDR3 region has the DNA TGCGCCAGCAGCGGGACGAACACCGGGGAGCTGTTTTTT.

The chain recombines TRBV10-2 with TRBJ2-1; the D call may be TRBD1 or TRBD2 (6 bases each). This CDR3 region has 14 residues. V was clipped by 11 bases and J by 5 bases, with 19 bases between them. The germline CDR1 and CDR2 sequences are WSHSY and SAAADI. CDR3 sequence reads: CAGGPGRDHNEQFF. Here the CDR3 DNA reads TGCGCCGGGGGCCCCGGGAGAGACCACAATGAGCAGTTCTTC.

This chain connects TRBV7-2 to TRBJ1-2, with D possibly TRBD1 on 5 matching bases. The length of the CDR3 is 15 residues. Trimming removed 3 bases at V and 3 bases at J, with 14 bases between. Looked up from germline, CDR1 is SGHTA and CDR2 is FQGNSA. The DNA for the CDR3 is TGTGCCAGCAGCTTTCCGGGACCGTGGGACTATGGCTACACCTTC. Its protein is CASSFPGPWDYGYTF.

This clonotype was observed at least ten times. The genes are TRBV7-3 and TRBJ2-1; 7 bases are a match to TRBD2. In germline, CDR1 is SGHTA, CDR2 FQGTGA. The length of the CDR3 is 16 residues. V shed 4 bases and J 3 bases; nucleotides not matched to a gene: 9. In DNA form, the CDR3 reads TGTGCCAGCAGCTCCGCGGGGACTAAACTCTACAATGAGCAGTTCTTC. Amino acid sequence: CASSSAGTKLYNEQFF.

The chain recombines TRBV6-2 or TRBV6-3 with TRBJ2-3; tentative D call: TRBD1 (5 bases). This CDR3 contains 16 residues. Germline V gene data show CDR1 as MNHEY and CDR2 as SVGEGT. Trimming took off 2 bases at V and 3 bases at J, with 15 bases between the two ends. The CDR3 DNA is TGTGCCAGCAGTTACACAGGAAACAGGAGAACAGATACGCAGTATTTT. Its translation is CASSYTGNRRTDTQYF.

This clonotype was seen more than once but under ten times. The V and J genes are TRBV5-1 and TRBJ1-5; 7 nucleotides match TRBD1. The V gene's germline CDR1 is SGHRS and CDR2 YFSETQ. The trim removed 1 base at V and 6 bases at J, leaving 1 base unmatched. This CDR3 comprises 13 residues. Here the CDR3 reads CASSLTGVQPQHF. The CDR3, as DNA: TGCGCCAGCAGCTTGACAGGGGTTCAGCCCCAGCATTTT.

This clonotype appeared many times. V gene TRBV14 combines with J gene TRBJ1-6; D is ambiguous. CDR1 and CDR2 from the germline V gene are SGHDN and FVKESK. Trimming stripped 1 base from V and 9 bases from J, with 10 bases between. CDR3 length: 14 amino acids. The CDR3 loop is CASSQVGLGSPLHF. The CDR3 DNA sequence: TGTGCCAGCAGCCAAGTAGGGTTGGGTTCACCCCTCCACTTT.

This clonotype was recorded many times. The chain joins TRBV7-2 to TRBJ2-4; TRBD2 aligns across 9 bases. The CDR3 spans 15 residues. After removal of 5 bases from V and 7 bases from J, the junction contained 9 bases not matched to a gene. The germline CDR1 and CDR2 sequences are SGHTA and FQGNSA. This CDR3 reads CASSPQAAGGNIQYF. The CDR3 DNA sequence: TGTGCCAGCAGCCCCCAAGCAGCGGGAGGTAACATTCAGTACTTC.

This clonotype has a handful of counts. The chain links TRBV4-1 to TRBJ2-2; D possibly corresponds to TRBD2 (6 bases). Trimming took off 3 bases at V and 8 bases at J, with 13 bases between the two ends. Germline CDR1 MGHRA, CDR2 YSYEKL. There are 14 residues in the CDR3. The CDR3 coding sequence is TGCGCCAGCAGCCACGGGGGTTGGAAGGGGGAGCTGTTTTTT. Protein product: CASSHGGWKGELFF.

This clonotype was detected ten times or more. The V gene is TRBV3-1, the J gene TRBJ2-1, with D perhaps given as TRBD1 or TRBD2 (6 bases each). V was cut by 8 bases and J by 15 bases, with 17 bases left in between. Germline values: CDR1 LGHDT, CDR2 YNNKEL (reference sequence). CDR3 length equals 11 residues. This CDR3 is CASRGPGAVFF. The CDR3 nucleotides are TGTGCCAGCCGGGGACCGGGGGCGGTGTTCTTC.

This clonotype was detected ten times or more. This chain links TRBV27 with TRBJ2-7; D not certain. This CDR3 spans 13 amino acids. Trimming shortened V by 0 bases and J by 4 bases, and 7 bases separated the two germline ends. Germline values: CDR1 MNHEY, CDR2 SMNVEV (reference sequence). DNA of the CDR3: TGTGCCAGCAGTTTATCGGCCGATTACGAGCAGTACTTC. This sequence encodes CASSLSADYEQYF.

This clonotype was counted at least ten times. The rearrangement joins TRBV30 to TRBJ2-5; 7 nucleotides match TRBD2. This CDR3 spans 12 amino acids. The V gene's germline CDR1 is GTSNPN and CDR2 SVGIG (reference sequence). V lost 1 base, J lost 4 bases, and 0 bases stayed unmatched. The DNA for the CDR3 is TGTGCCTGGAGTGCGGGGGGAGAGACCCAGTACTTC. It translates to CAWSAGGETQYF. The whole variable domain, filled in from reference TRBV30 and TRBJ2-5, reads SQTIHQWPATLVQPVGSPLSLECTVEGTSNPNLYWYRQAAGRGLQLLFYSVGIGQISSEVPQNLSASRPQDRQFILSSKKLLLSDSGFYLCAWSAGGETQYFGPGTRLLVL.

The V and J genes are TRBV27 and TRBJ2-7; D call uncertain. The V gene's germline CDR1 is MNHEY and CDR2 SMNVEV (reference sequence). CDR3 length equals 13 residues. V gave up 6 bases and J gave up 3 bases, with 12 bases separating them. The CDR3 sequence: CASSHRNLYEQYV. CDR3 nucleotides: TGTGCCAGCAGCCACCGGAATCTCTACGAGCAGTACGTC.

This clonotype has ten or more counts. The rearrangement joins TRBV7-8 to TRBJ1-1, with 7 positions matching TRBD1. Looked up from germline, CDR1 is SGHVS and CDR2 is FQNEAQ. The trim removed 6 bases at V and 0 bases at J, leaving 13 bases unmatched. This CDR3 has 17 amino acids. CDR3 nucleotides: TGTGCCAGCAGGCCCTTCGGGACAGCTACCATGAACACTGAAGCTTTCTTT. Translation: CASRPFGTATMNTEAFF.

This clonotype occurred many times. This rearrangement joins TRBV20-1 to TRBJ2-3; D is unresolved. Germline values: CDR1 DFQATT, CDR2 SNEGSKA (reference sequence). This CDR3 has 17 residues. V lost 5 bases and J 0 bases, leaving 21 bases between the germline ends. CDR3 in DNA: TGCAGTGCTCACCAACCACTGCTAGGCGTAAGCACAGATACGCAGTATTTT. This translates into CSAHQPLLGVSTDTQYF.